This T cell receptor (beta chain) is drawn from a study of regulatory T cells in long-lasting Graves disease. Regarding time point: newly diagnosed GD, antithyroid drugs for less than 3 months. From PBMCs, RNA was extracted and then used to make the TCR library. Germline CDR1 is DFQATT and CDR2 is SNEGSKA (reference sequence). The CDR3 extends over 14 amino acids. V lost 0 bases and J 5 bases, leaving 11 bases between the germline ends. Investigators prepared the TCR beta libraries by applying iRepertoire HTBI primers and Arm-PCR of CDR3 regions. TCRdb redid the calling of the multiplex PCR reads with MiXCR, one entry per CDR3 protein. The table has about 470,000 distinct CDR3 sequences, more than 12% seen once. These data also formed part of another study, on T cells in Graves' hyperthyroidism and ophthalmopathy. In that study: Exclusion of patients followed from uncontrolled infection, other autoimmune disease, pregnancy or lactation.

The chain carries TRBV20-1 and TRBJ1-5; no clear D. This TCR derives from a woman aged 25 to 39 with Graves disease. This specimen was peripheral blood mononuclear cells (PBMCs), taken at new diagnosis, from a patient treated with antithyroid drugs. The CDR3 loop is CSAREVEADQPQHF. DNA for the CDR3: TGCAGTGCTAGAGAGGTTGAGGCCGATCAGCCCCAGCATTTT.